This T cell receptor beta chain derives from a study of CD8 T cells in ankylosing spondylitis. Using its own MiXCR run on the 5' RACE reads, TCRdb lists one record per CDR3 protein. The sample lists approximately 290,000 distinct CDR3 sequences, less than 25% occurring once. The germline V and J ends were trimmed by 7 bases and 0 bases, with 7 bases remaining between them. CDR3 size: 14 residues. CDR1 and CDR2 from the germline V gene are MNHNS and SASEGT. This clonotype showed up just a few times. Its matching antigen is unknown. Findings and limits, study-wide: Several highly homologous variants made up a TCR beta motif, and this motif appeared characteristic of ankylosing spondylitis blood.

The chain recombines TRBV6-1 with TRBJ2-6; no clear D gene. The receptor comes from a female donor with ankylosing spondylitis or in good health (not recorded which). The specimen was blood, either unsorted or a sorted T cell fraction (not recorded which). The CDR3 bases are TGTGCCAGCAACCCTTACTCTGGGGCCAACGTCCTGACTTTC. Its translation: CASNPYSGANVLTF.